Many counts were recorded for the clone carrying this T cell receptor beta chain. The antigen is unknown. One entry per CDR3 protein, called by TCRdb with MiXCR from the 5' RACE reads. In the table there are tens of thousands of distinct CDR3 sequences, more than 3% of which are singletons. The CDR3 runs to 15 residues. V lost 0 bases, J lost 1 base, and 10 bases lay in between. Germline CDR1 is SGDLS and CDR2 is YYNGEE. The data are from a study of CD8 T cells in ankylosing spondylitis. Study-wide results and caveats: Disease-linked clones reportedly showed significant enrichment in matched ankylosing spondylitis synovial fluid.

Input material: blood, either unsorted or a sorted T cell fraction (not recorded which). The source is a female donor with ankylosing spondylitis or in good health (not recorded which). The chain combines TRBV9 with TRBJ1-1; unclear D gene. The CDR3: CASSVGGWKNTEAFF. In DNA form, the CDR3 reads TGTGCCAGCAGCGTAGGCGGTTGGAAGAACACTGAAGCTTTCTTT.